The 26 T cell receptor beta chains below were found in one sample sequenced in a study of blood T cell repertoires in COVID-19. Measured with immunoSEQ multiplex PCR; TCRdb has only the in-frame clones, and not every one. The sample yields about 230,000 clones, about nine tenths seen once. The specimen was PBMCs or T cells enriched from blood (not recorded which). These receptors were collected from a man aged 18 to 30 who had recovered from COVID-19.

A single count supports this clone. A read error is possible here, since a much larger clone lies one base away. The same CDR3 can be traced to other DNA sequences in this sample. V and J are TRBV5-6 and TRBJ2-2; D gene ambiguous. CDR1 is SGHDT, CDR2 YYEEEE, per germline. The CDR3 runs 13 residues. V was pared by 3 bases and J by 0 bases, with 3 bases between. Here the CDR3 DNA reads TGTGCCAGCAGCTCAACGAACACCGGGGAGCTGTTTTTT. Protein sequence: CASSSTNTGELFF.

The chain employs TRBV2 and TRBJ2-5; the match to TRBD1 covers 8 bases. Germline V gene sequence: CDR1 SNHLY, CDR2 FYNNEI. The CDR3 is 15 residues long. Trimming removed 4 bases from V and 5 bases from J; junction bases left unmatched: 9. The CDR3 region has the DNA TGTGCCAGCAGTGGAAGACAGGGGACGGGGGAGACCCAGTACTTC. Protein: CASSGRQGTGETQYF.

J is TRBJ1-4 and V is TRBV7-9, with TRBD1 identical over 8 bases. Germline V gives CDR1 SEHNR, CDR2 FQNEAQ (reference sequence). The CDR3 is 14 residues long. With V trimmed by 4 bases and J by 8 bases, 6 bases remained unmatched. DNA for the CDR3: TGTGCCAGCAGCTCCGACAGGGGAAGGGAAAAACTGTTTTTT. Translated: CASSSDRGREKLFF.

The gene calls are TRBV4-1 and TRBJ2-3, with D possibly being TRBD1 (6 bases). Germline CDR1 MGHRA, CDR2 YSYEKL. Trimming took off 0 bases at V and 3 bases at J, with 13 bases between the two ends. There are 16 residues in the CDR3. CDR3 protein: CASSQDGVDRTDTQYF. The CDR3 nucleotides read TGCGCCAGCAGCCAAGATGGGGTTGACAGGACAGATACGCAGTATTTT.

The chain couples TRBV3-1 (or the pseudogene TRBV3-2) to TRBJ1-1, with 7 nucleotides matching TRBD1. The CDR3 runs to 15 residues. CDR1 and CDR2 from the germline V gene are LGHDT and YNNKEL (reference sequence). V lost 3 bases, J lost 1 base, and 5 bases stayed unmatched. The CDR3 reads CASSQLRTGNTEAFF. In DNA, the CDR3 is TGTGCCAGCAGCCAGCTCAGGACAGGGAACACTGAAGCTTTCTTT.

CDR3 bases: TGTGCCAGCAGCGTGGCGGGGGCCCTCACAGATACGCAGTATTTT. This translates into CASSVAGALTDTQYF. The chain joins TRBV9 to TRBJ2-3, with D perhaps matching TRBD2 (7 bases). V was clipped by 2 bases and J by 2 bases, with 12 bases between them. The CDR3 totals 15 residues. From germline, CDR1 is SGDLS and CDR2 YYNGEE.

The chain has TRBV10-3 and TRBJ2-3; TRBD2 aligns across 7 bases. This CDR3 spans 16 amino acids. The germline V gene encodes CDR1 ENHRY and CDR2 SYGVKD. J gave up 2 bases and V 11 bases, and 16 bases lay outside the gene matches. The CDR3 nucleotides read TGTGCCGGACAATCAAGTCATAGCGGGTCCACAGATACGCAGTATTTT. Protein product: CAGQSSHSGSTDTQYF.

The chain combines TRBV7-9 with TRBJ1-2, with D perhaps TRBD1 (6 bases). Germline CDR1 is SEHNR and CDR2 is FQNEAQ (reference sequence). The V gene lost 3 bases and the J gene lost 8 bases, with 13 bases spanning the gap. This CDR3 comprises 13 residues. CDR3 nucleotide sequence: TGTGCCAGCAGCTTGGTGCAGGGGAACGGCTACACCTTC. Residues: CASSLVQGNGYTF.

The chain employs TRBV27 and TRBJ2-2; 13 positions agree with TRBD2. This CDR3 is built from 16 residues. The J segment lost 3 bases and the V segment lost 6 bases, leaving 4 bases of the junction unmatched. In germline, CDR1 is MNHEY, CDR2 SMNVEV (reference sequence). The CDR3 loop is CASSQGLAGYTGELFF. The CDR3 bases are TGTGCCAGCAGCCAGGGACTAGCGGGGTACACCGGGGAGCTGTTTTTT.

CDR3 DNA: TGCGCCAGCAGCCAAGTTATCTTATTGGGACAGGGCTACGAGCAGTACTTC. This translates into CASSQVILLGQGYEQYF. The genes are TRBV4-1 and TRBJ2-7, with TRBD1 matching over 9 bases. CDR3 length: 17 amino acids. The germline V gene has CDR1 MGHRA and CDR2 YSYEKL. The V gene end was trimmed by 1 base and the J gene end by 3 bases; junction bases not matched to a gene: 10.

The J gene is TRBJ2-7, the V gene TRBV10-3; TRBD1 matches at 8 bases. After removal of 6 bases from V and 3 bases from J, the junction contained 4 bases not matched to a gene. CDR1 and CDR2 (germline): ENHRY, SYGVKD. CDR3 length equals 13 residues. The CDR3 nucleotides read TGTGCCATCAGACTGGGACAGGACTACGAGCAGTACTTC. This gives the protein CAIRLGQDYEQYF.

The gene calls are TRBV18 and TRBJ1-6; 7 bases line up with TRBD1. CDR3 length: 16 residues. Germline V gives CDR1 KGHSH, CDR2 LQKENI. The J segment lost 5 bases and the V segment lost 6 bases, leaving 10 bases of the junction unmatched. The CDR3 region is CASSALQGKDNSPLHF. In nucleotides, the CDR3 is TGTGCCAGCTCCGCCCTACAGGGGAAGGATAATTCACCCCTCCACTTT.

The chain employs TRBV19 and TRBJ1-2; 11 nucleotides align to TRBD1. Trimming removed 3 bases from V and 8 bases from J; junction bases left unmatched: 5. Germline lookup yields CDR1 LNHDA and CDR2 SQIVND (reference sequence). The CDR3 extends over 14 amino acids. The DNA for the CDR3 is TGTGCCAGTAGTATGGGACAGGGGGTGGAAGGCTACACCTTC. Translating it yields CASSMGQGVEGYTF.

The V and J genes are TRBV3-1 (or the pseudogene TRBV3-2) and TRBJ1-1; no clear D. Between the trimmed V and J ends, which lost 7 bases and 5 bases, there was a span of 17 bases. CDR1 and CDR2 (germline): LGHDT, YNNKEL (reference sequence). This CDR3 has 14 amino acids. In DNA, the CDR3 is TGTGCCAGCACTAATACGGGGTTGGGAACTGAAGCTTTCTTT. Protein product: CASTNTGLGTEAFF.

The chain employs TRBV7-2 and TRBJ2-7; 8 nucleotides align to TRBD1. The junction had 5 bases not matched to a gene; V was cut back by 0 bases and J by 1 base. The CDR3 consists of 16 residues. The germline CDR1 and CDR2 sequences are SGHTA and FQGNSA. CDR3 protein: CASSLAVGQGSYEQYF. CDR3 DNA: TGTGCCAGCAGCTTAGCAGTAGGACAGGGATCCTACGAGCAGTACTTC.

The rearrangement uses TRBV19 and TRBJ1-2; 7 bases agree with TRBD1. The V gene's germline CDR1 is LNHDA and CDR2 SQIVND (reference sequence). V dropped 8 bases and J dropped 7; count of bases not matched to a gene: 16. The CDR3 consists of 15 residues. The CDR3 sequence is CASGRPGQTLVGYTF. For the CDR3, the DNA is TGTGCCAGTGGTAGACCGGGACAGACATTGGTTGGCTACACCTTC.

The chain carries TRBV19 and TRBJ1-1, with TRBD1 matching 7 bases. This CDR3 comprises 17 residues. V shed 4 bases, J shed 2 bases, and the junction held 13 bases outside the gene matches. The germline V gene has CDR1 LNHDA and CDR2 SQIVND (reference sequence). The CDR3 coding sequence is TGTGCCAGTAGTACCTACTTCGGGACAGACCCTAACACTGAAGCTTTCTTT. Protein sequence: CASSTYFGTDPNTEAFF.

CDR3 DNA: TGTGCCAGCAGCTTAGGGGAGAGTAACACCGGGGAGCTGTTTTTT. It encodes CASSLGESNTGELFF. The chain couples TRBV11-2 to TRBJ2-2, with D possibly being TRBD2 (5 bases). The V end was cut by 1 base, the J end by 2 bases, with 8 bases between. Germline lookup yields CDR1 SGHAT and CDR2 FQNNGV. The CDR3 has 15 residues.

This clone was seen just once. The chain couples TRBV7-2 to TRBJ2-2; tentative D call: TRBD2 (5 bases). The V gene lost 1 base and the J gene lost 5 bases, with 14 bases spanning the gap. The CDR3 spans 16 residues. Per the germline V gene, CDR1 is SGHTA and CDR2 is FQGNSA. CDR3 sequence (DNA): TGTGCCAGCAGCTTAGGAAGCGGCGGGCTGACCGGGGAGCTGTTTTTT. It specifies CASSLGSGGLTGELFF.

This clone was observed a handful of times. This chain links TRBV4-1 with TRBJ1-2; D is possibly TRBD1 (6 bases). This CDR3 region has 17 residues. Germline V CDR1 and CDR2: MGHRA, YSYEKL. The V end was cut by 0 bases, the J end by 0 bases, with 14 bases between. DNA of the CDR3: TGCGCCAGCAGCCAAGACAGGGGTGTAGGGACTAACTATGGCTACACCTTC. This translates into CASSQDRGVGTNYGYTF.

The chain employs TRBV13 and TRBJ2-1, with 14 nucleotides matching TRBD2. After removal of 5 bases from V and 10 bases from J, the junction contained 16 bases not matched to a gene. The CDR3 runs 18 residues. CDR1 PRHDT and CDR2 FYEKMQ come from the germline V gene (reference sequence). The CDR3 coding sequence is TGTGCCAGCAGCGCGCACCAGACCGGGACTAGCGGGAGTCAGGAGCAGTTCTTC. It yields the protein CASSAHQTGTSGSQEQFF.

As DNA, the CDR3 is TGTGCCAGCAGCTTGAAAGTACTAGCGGGCACAGATACGCAGTATTTT. As protein: CASSLKVLAGTDTQYF. The chain uses TRBV5-4 and TRBJ2-3, with 8 bases lining up with TRBD2. The CDR3 is 16 amino acids. Germline values: CDR1 SGHNT, CDR2 YYREEE (reference sequence). Unmatched junction bases numbered 5, after V lost 1 base and J lost 1 base.

CDR3 loop: CASSLLGGAEAFF. DNA for the CDR3: TGTGCCAGCAGTTTACTGGGGGGGGCTGAAGCTTTCTTT. The V gene is TRBV12-3 or TRBV12-4, the J gene TRBJ1-1; TRBD1 is a possible D gene (5 bases). The CDR3 has 13 residues. Trimming left V 2 bases short and J 6 bases short, with 10 bases between.

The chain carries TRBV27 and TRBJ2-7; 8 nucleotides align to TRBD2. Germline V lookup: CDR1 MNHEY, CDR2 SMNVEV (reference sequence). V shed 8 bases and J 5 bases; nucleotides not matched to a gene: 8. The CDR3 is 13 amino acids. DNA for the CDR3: TGTGCCAGCGGGGTCGGGAGGGTGAACGAGCAGTACTTC. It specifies CASGVGRVNEQYF.

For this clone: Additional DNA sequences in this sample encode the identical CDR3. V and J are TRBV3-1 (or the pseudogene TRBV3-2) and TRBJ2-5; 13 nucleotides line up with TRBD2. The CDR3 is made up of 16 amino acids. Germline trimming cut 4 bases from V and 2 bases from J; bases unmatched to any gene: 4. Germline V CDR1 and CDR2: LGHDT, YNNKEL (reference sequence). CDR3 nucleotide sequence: TGTGCCAGCAGCCCCGGACTAGCGGGGGCACAAGAGACCCAGTACTTC. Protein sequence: CASSPGLAGAQETQYF.

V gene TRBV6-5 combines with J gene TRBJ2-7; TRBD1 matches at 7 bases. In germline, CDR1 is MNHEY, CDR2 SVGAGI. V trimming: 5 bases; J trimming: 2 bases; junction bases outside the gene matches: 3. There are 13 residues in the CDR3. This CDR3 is CASSRTGPYEQYF. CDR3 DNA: TGTGCCAGCAGTAGGACAGGACCCTACGAGCAGTACTTC.